A single sample is the source of the 28 T cell receptor beta chains below, sequenced in a study of blood T cell repertoires in COVID-19. Produced via immunoSEQ multiplex PCR; TCRdb's table is partial and in-frame only. In the table there are 60,000 to 90,000 clones, around 84% of which are singletons. Sequenced: peripheral blood. The receptor source for this set is a woman aged 50 to 60 with acute or convalescent COVID-19.

This clone was picked up one time. The chain is built from TRBV2 and TRBJ1-1; 7 bases map to TRBD1. The germline V gene has CDR1 SNHLY and CDR2 FYNNEI. J gave up 8 bases and V 5 bases, and 8 bases lay outside the gene matches. CDR3 length: 13 residues. The CDR3 region has the DNA TGTGCCAGCAGTCGTAAGATACAGGGGGAAGCTTTCTTT. It specifies CASSRKIQGEAFF.

The CDR3 is CASSITSGSRETQYF. The CDR3 DNA sequence: TGTGCCAGTAGTATTACTAGCGGGAGTCGTGAGACCCAGTACTTC. This rearrangement joins TRBV19 to TRBJ2-5, with 11 bases lining up with TRBD2. The CDR3 covers 15 residues. Trimming at V came to 3 bases and at J to 5 bases, leaving 5 bases not matched to a gene. Germline assignment: CDR1 LNHDA and CDR2 SQIVND (reference sequence). Variable domain in full (rest from reference TRBV19 and TRBJ2-5): DGGITQSPKYLFRKEGQNVTLSCEQNLNHDAMYWYRQDPGQGLRLIYYSQIVNDFQKGDIAEGYSVSREKKESFPLTVTSAQKNPTAFYLCASSITSGSRETQYFGPGTRLLVL.

V usage is TRBV12-5 and J usage is TRBJ2-7, with 11 bases lining up with TRBD2. The ends lost 5 bases at V and 3 bases at J; junction bases unmatched: 9. The CDR3 extends over 16 amino acids. In germline, CDR1 is LGHNT, CDR2 FRNRAP. This CDR3 is CASGQKLAGVLYEQYF. CDR3 coding DNA: TGTGCTAGTGGTCAAAAACTAGCGGGGGTTCTCTACGAGCAGTACTTC.

This chain's CDR3 is CASSPLVATEAFF. In DNA form, the CDR3 reads TGTGCCAGCAGTCCCCTTGTGGCCACTGAAGCTTTCTTT. The chain combines TRBV27 with TRBJ1-1, with unresolved D. Trimming removed 5 bases from V and 4 bases from J, with 11 bases in between. The CDR3 is made up of 13 amino acids. Germline CDR1 MNHEY, CDR2 SMNVEV (reference sequence).

This clone was observed a handful of times. The CDR3 protein is CASSIRAGGSGNTIYF. The CDR3 DNA follows: TGTGCCAGTAGTATCCGCGCGGGGGGGTCCGGAAACACCATATATTTT. The chain has TRBV19 and TRBJ1-3; a possible D gene is TRBD1 (5 bases). Trimming removed 3 bases at V and 4 bases at J, with 16 bases between. Germline V gene sequence: CDR1 LNHDA, CDR2 SQIVND (reference sequence). This CDR3 has 16 residues.

The chain links TRBV9 to TRBJ2-7; the match to TRBD2 covers 10 bases. This CDR3 has 14 amino acids. Unmatched junction bases numbered 8, after V lost 7 bases and J lost 4 bases. The germline CDR1 and CDR2 sequences are SGDLS and YYNGEE. For the CDR3, the DNA is TGTGCCAGCTCCCGGACTAGCGGTGGATACGAGCAGTACTTC. It encodes CASSRTSGGYEQYF.

Only a few counts were recorded for this clone. The chain's CDR3 is CASSPGWTGTEAFF. Here the CDR3 DNA reads TGTGCCAGCAGCCCAGGCTGGACGGGAACTGAAGCTTTCTTT. This chain joins TRBV7-2 and TRBJ1-1; D is uncertain. The CDR3 sequence is 14 residues long. V was shortened by 5 bases and J by 5 bases, with 15 bases between the two germline ends. Germline CDR1 is SGHTA and CDR2 is FQGNSA.

V usage is TRBV27 and J usage is TRBJ1-3, with D uncertain. V was clipped by 3 bases and J by 0 bases, with 21 bases between them. There are 19 residues in the CDR3. Germline CDR1 and CDR2: MNHEY and SMNVEV (reference sequence). The CDR3 DNA follows: TGTGCCAGCAGTTTGCGAGGCCCCATCCTAAAGCCCTCTGGAAACACCATATATTTT. Protein: CASSLRGPILKPSGNTIYF.

V usage is TRBV2 and J usage is TRBJ1-2; D ambiguous. The CDR3 has 12 amino acids. The germline CDR1 and CDR2 sequences are SNHLY and FYNNEI. V shed 1 base and J shed 4 bases, with 4 bases lying between them. CDR3 sequence reads: CASSEGAYGYTF. CDR3 nucleotide sequence: TGTGCCAGCAGTGAAGGCGCCTATGGCTACACCTTC.

This rearrangement joins TRBV18 to TRBJ2-1; D is uncertain. This CDR3 is built from 14 residues. Germline loops: CDR1 KGHSH, CDR2 LQKENI. V was cut by 2 bases and J by 6 bases, with 11 bases left in between. The CDR3: CASSPGSQRNEQFF. The CDR3, as DNA: TGTGCCAGCTCACCAGGTAGTCAGCGCAATGAGCAGTTCTTC. Complete variable domain (other parts from reference TRBV18 and TRBJ2-1): NAGVMQNPRHLVRRRGQEARLRCSPMKGHSHVYWYRQLPEEGLKFMVYLQKENIIDESGMPKERFSAEFPKEGPSILRIQQVVRGDSAAYFCASSPGSQRNEQFFGPGTRLTVL.

This CDR3 is CASSPAGSGNTIYF. CDR3 sequence (DNA): TGTGCCAGCAGCCCGGCGGGGTCTGGAAACACCATATATTTT. V usage is TRBV11-3 and J usage is TRBJ1-3; D is uncertain. The CDR3 length is 14 residues. The germline V and J ends were trimmed by 5 bases and 1 base, with 9 bases remaining between them. Germline CDR1 and CDR2: SGHNT and YENEEA.

The chain is built from TRBV5-4 and TRBJ2-2; 9 bases agree with TRBD2. In germline, CDR1 is SGHNT, CDR2 YYREEE (reference sequence). The CDR3 loop spans 13 amino acids. V lost 5 bases, J lost 8 bases, and 4 bases stayed unmatched. Here the CDR3 DNA reads TGTGCCAGCAGACGACTAGCGGAGGGGGAGCTGTTTTTT. The encoded protein is CASRRLAEGELFF. Full variable domain (remainder filled in from reference TRBV5-4 and TRBJ2-2): ETGVTQSPTHLIKTRGQQVTLRCSSQSGHNTVSWYQQALGQGPQFIFQYYREEENGRGNFPPRFSGLQFPNYSSELNVNALELDDSALYLCASRRLAEGELFFGEGSRLTVL.

The sample holds one count of this clone. DNA for the CDR3: TGTGCCAGTAGTTCCGCCTACGAGCAGTACTTC. Protein: CASSSAYEQYF. The gene calls are TRBV19 and TRBJ2-7; D uncertain. Germline CDR1 LNHDA, CDR2 SQIVND (reference sequence). V lost 5 bases and J 2 bases, leaving 4 bases between the germline ends. The CDR3 contains 11 residues.

This rearrangement joins TRBV4-3 to TRBJ1-4; the match to TRBD1 covers 7 bases. Trimming removed 0 bases from V and 0 bases from J; junction bases left unmatched: 4. Germline CDR1 and CDR2: LGHNA and YSLEER. This CDR3 contains 17 residues. The CDR3, as DNA: TGCGCCAGCAGCCAAGATCGGACAGGAGCAACTAATGAAAAACTGTTTTTT. Its translation is CASSQDRTGATNEKLFF.

The chain has TRBV7-6 and TRBJ2-7; D possibly corresponds to TRBD1 (6 bases). This CDR3 contains 15 residues. Looked up from germline, CDR1 is SGHVS and CDR2 is FNYEAQ. Deletions cut 2 bases from V and 7 bases from J, with 18 bases between. The CDR3 DNA reads as TGTGCCAGCAGCTTACGCCAGGGGTGGACTGAGGAGCAGTACTTC. It is translated as CASSLRQGWTEEQYF.

The chain employs TRBV10-3 and TRBJ2-3; the D gene is possibly TRBD1 (6 bases). Germline CDR1 reads ENHRY; CDR2 reads SYGVKD. Trimming stripped 9 bases from V and 6 bases from J, with 13 bases between. This CDR3 comprises 12 residues. As DNA, the CDR3 is TGTGCCATGGCTCCTCAGGGGGATACGCAGTATTTT. As protein: CAMAPQGDTQYF.

The J gene is TRBJ2-5, the V gene TRBV3-1 (or the pseudogene TRBV3-2); 14 nucleotides agree with TRBD2. Losses at the gene ends were 4 bases for V and 4 bases for J; bases not matched to a gene: 11. The germline V gene has CDR1 LGHDT and CDR2 YNNKEL (reference sequence). The CDR3 extends over 18 amino acids. The CDR3 is CASSPSLGLAGGGETQYF. The DNA for the CDR3 is TGTGCCAGCAGCCCGAGTCTAGGACTAGCGGGGGGCGGAGAGACCCAGTACTTC.

The chain uses TRBV7-2 and TRBJ2-5; a weak D match, TRBD2 (6 bases). This CDR3 contains 13 residues. The V end lost 8 bases, the J end lost 5 bases, and 15 bases lay between the germline ends. The germline V gene has CDR1 SGHTA and CDR2 FQGNSA. The DNA for the CDR3 is TGTGCCAGCGGACGGGGGTGGATGGAGACCCAGTACTTC. This encodes CASGRGWMETQYF.

In this sample, this clone turned up once. V is TRBV27 and J is TRBJ2-1, with D possibly matching TRBD1 (6 bases). V gave up 6 bases and J gave up 4 bases, with 16 bases separating them. CDR1 and CDR2 from the germline V gene are MNHEY and SMNVEV (reference sequence). The CDR3 consists of 15 residues. The DNA of the CDR3 is TGTGCCAGCAGAACCGACAGGTATGGGTACAATGAGCAGTTCTTC. Translation: CASRTDRYGYNEQFF.

V usage is TRBV6-6 and J usage is TRBJ2-1; 10 bases match TRBD1. CDR1 and CDR2 (germline): MNHNY, SVGAGI (reference sequence). The CDR3 is 15 amino acids. Trimming cost V 7 bases and J 7 bases; bases outside gene matches: 10. Here the CDR3 reads CASTAPDRGGNEQFF. The CDR3 DNA reads TGTGCCAGCACCGCCCCGGACAGGGGGGGGAATGAGCAGTTCTTC.

This CDR3 is CASSLYQTYEQYF. CDR3 nucleotide sequence: TGTGCCAGCAGTTTGTATCAGACCTACGAGCAGTACTTC. This chain connects TRBV27 to TRBJ2-7; D remains unclear. Trimming removed 3 bases at V and 2 bases at J, with 8 bases between. This CDR3 spans 13 amino acids. Germline loops: CDR1 MNHEY, CDR2 SMNVEV (reference sequence).

The chain employs TRBV29-1 and TRBJ2-1, with 9 bases identical to TRBD1. CDR1 and CDR2 from the germline V gene are SQVTM and ANQGSEA. The ends lost 5 bases at V and 13 bases at J; junction bases unmatched: 15. This CDR3 has 14 residues. Here the CDR3 DNA reads TGCAGCGTTTCCCAGGGGACAGGGTCATCGGAACAGTTCTTC. Amino acids: CSVSQGTGSSEQFF.

The chain combines TRBV2 with TRBJ2-1; 8 bases agree with TRBD2. From germline, CDR1 is SNHLY and CDR2 FYNNEI. V was pared by 3 bases and J by 4 bases, with 5 bases of the junction left unmatched. The CDR3 sequence is 15 residues long. CDR3 coding DNA: TGTGCCAGCAGTGATTGGAGCGGGAGTTACAATGAGCAGTTCTTC. Translated: CASSDWSGSYNEQFF.

The rearrangement uses TRBV19 and TRBJ1-5, with 12 bases aligning to TRBD1. This CDR3 spans 17 amino acids. From germline, CDR1 is LNHDA and CDR2 SQIVND (reference sequence). The ends lost 3 bases at V and 9 bases at J; junction bases unmatched: 12. The CDR3 DNA is TGTGCCAGTAGTATCAGGGGGACAGGGGGCATTGCAGGGCCCCAGCATTTT. Translated: CASSIRGTGGIAGPQHF.

The rearrangement uses TRBV3-1 (or the pseudogene TRBV3-2) and TRBJ2-3, with D tentatively TRBD2 (6 bases). V shed 4 bases and J shed 4 bases, with 15 bases lying between them. The CDR3 is made up of 15 amino acids. Germline CDR1 and CDR2: LGHDT and YNNKEL (reference sequence). For the CDR3, the DNA is TGTGCCAGCAGCCTTACAAGGACTACTGCAGATACGCAGTATTTT. Encoded protein: CASSLTRTTADTQYF.

The chain uses TRBV6-5 and TRBJ1-1; perhaps TRBD1 as D (5 bases). V was trimmed by 8 bases and J by 7 bases, leaving 8 bases between them. Germline V gene sequence: CDR1 MNHEY, CDR2 SVGAGI. The CDR3 is 10 residues long. The CDR3 coding sequence is TGTGCCAGCGGGGCTGTTGAAGCTTTCTTT. Encoded protein: CASGAVEAFF.

The CDR3 DNA sequence: TGTGCCAGCCTAACGGGCGGGGGGGGATATGAGCAGTTCTTC. It codes for CASLTGGGGYEQFF. The J gene is TRBJ2-1, the V gene TRBV7-2; the match to TRBD2 covers 9 bases. The CDR3 loop spans 14 amino acids. V lost 8 bases to trimming and J lost 8 bases; unmatched junction nucleotides: 10. Germline values: CDR1 SGHTA, CDR2 FQGNSA.

CDR3 in amino acids: CASSPSSYEQYF. DNA of the CDR3: TGCGCCAGCAGTCCCAGCTCCTACGAGCAGTACTTC. The chain has TRBV10-2 and TRBJ2-7, with no clear D. This CDR3 has 12 residues. V dropped 5 bases and J dropped 0 bases, with 5 bases sitting between them. The V gene's germline CDR1 is WSHSY and CDR2 SAAADI.